These 10 T cell receptor beta chains share one sample of origin, sequenced in a study of T cell changes during pregnancy in multiple sclerosis. The table came from immunoSEQ multiplex PCR; TCRdb's copy has only in-frame clones and leaves some out. Among 93,000 or so clones listed, almost 95% were seen once. Material: peripheral blood, obtained after pregnancy. Every receptor here comes from a female donor with multiple sclerosis, enrolled in a pregnancy study.

The V call is TRBV27, the J call TRBJ2-7; 14 positions match TRBD2. Germline V gene lookup returns CDR1 MNHEY and CDR2 SMNVEV (reference sequence). CDR3 length: 16 residues. The V segment lost 4 bases and the J segment 6 bases; nucleotides outside the gene matches: 8. The CDR3 nucleotides are TGTGCCAGCAGTTCTCTCGGGACTAGCGGGAGAGCCGAGCAGTACTTC. Its translation is CASSSLGTSGRAEQYF.

The chain recombines TRBV5-5 with TRBJ2-5, with 9 bases aligning to TRBD2. Per germline, CDR1 SGHKS and CDR2 YYEKEE (reference sequence). After removal of 0 bases from V and 4 bases from J, the junction contained 7 bases not matched to a gene. This CDR3 comprises 16 residues. The CDR3 sequence: CASSLEAGGAGETQYF. The CDR3 DNA reads as TGTGCCAGCAGCTTGGAGGCGGGAGGGGCGGGAGAGACCCAGTACTTC. The full variable domain, rest sourced from reference TRBV5-5 and TRBJ2-5, is DAGVTQSPTHLIKTRGQQVTLRCSPISGHKSVSWYQQVLGQGPQFIFQYYEKEERGRGNFPDRFSARQFPNYSSELNVNALLLGDSALYLCASSLEAGGAGETQYFGPGTRLLVL.

The J gene is TRBJ2-7, the V gene TRBV28, with D unresolved. V was clipped by 3 bases and J by 2 bases, with 8 bases between them. This CDR3 is built from 13 residues. Germline loops: CDR1 MDHEN, CDR2 SYDVKM. CDR3: CASSFRFTYEQYF. CDR3 DNA sequence: TGTGCCAGCAGTTTTAGATTTACCTACGAGCAGTACTTC. The whole variable domain, remainder taken from reference TRBV28 and TRBJ2-7, is DVKVTQSSRYLVKRTGEKVFLECVQDMDHENMFWYRQDPGLGLRLIYFSYDVKMKEKGDIPEGYSVSREKKERFSLILESASTNQTSMYLCASSFRFTYEQYFGPGTRLTVT.

The chain has TRBV18 and TRBJ2-1; 12 bases are a match to TRBD2. The CDR3 is 14 residues long. With V trimmed by 8 bases and J by 7 bases, 6 bases remained unmatched. CDR1 is KGHSH and CDR2 is LQKENI in the germline V gene. CDR3 loop: CASTGLAGINEQFF. The DNA of the CDR3 is TGTGCCAGCACGGGACTAGCGGGTATAAATGAGCAGTTCTTC.

This sequence joins TRBV15 and TRBJ1-1; D uncertain. The CDR3 loop spans 14 amino acids. Trimming cost V 0 bases and J 4 bases, with 9 bases left between them. Per germline, CDR1 LNHNV and CDR2 YYDKDF (reference sequence). CDR3 DNA: TGTGCCACCAGCAGAGATCCAGTTGCCACTGAAGCTTTCTTT. Protein product: CATSRDPVATEAFF. Full variable domain (remainder filled in from reference TRBV15 and TRBJ1-1): DAMVIQNPRYQVTQFGKPVTLSCSQTLNHNVMYWYQQKSSQAPKLLFHYYDKDFNNEADTPDNFQSRRPNTSFCFLDIRSPGLGDTAMYLCATSRDPVATEAFFGQGTRLTVV.

This chain uses TRBV10-3 with TRBJ2-1; TRBD2 matches at 9 bases. Germline V lookup: CDR1 ENHRY, CDR2 SYGVKD. Trimming at V came to 3 bases and at J to 9 bases, leaving 9 bases not matched to a gene. The CDR3 has 15 amino acids. CDR3 sequence: CAISDYGGGDGEQFF. DNA for the CDR3: TGTGCCATCAGTGACTACGGCGGGGGGGATGGTGAGCAGTTCTTC.

The V gene is TRBV4-1, the J gene TRBJ2-3; TRBD2 agrees at 8 bases. Germline assignment: CDR1 MGHRA and CDR2 YSYEKL. The CDR3 spans 15 residues. V dropped 1 base and J dropped 2; count of bases not matched to a gene: 2. The CDR3 spells CASSQGTSLTDTQYF. The CDR3 DNA reads TGCGCCAGCAGCCAAGGGACTAGCCTCACAGATACGCAGTATTTT.

This sequence joins TRBV15 and TRBJ2-1; TRBD2 agrees at 14 bases. This CDR3 is built from 20 residues. V was clipped by 2 bases and J by 0 bases; unmatched bases: 9. The germline CDR1 and CDR2 sequences are LNHNV and YYDKDF (reference sequence). This chain's CDR3 is CATSRRGYGLAGGSYNEQFF. CDR3 sequence (DNA): TGTGCCACCAGCAGAAGGGGGTATGGACTAGCGGGGGGCTCCTACAATGAGCAGTTCTTC.

This sequence joins TRBV28 and TRBJ1-1, with TRBD1 matching over 10 bases. The CDR3 length is 15 residues. Germline trimming cut 5 bases from V and 6 bases from J; bases unmatched to any gene: 9. In germline, CDR1 is MDHEN, CDR2 SYDVKM. CDR3 sequence: CASSPIDRGRAEAFF. DNA of the CDR3: TGTGCCAGCAGTCCCATCGACAGGGGGCGGGCTGAAGCTTTCTTT.

CDR3 DNA sequence: TGTGCCAGCAGCCCGATACAGGGGGCAGGAGGCAATGAGCAGTTCTTC. Translated: CASSPIQGAGGNEQFF. The chain has TRBV14 and TRBJ2-1, with 9 nucleotides matching TRBD1. This CDR3 is built from 16 residues. Looked up from germline, CDR1 is SGHDN and CDR2 is FVKESK. Trimming removed 4 bases from V and 6 bases from J; junction bases left unmatched: 10. Complete variable domain (other parts from reference TRBV14 and TRBJ2-1): EAGVTQFPSHSVIEKGQTVTLRCDPISGHDNLYWYRRVMGKEIKFLLHFVKESKQDESGMPNNRFLAERTGGTYSTLKVQPAELEDSGVYFCASSPIQGAGGNEQFFGPGTRLTVL.